The clone carrying this T cell receptor (beta chain) was observed a single time. Profiled with immunoSEQ multiplex PCR; TCRdb holds only in-frame clones, not every one. The profile covers 150,000 to 200,000 clones, with about 90% appearing a single time and around 1.5% taken by the ten largest. This record belongs to a study of control samples from healthy donors and cancer patients. The germline V gene has CDR1 SEHNR and CDR2 FQNEAQ (reference sequence). The CDR3 has 15 residues. V lost 5 bases and J lost 3; bases outside the gene matches: 7. The chain employs TRBV7-9 and TRBJ1-5, with 7 bases that match TRBD1. The sequencing sample was made of blood. This receptor was obtained from a woman aged 45-59 years in good health. The CDR3 DNA is TGTGCCAGCAGCCCAGGGGGTCCGGACAATCAGCCCCAGCATTTT. Its protein product is CASSPGGPDNQPQHF.